This T cell receptor (beta chain) was recovered during a study of cytomegalovirus exposure and HLA in healthy donors (dated by TCRdb to 2016 to 2017). In the study overall: An earlier analysis of approximately 640 of the donors reported about 250 Gb of sequence data and around 120 million unique TCR beta sequences from 150 million to 200 million T cells. To predict cytomegalovirus infection status, the study combined high-throughput TCR immunosequencing, statistical association of individual TCRs with disease status, and machine learning. Of the 398 genotyped donors, around 81% fell in the genetic ancestry cluster associated with self-reported Caucasian donors. Genome-wide SNP genotypes for about 65% of the 666 donors were used in a later genetic analysis, which treated that subset as a discovery cohort. Besides the first cohort of 500 to 700 subjects, a separate validation cohort made up of over 100 different subjects was used. All discovery cohort repertoires had been generated using a single sequencing platform. Among around 400 genotyped donors of the cohort, an average of approximately 230,000 unique TCR beta nucleotide sequences were sequenced per donor, roughly 20% of them non-productive. Using immunosequencing, the study profiled T cell repertoires from 500 to 800 subjects and related those repertoires to cytomegalovirus serostatus. Typing coverage differed by locus: A, B, C, DRB1 and DQB1 were typed in about 620-630 donors, DQA1 in roughly 500, DPA1 in 606, and DPB1 in just under 490. Roughly 300 gigabases of sequencing data and around 80 million unique TCR sequences made up an early release that covered under 750 HLA-typed donors. To study patterns of TCR occurrence, a later analysis re-analyzed previously published TCR beta repertoires from 666 donors and added high-resolution HLA genotyping. Class I and class II HLA loci were covered by the typing at four-digit resolution. Donor age, sex, ethnicity and CMV serostatus were compiled alongside the repertoire data. To decide whether each TCR beta V gene segment behaved as functional or pseudogenic, an earlier analysis of nearly 600 of the donors relied on high-throughput TCR beta sequencing. The study was designed to test whether signatures of past pathogen exposure could be identified by cataloging public T cell receptors. Four or five DR-DQ haplotypes were handled as single units for association and clustering because linkage in the cohort was strong. In the later analysis, no new phenotypic data were used to find candidate immune exposures; instead, reliance was placed on TCR beta sequences and their occurrence across donors.

The receptor library was made with the immunoSEQ multiplex PCR assay. For the multiplex PCR, a mixture combining 60 forward primers for TCR Vbeta segments and 13 reverse primers for TCR Jbeta segments was used. The CDR3 region of rearranged TCR beta genes was amplified from genomic DNA by a multiplex PCR assay. On the Illumina HiSeq System, the amplified TCR beta libraries were sequenced as 87-base-pair reads. From the authors' description of their analysis: A later analysis counted approximately 84 million unique TCR beta chains across the 600 to 850 repertoires, and around 9.9 million of these chains were shared by at least two donors. To remove PCR and sequencing errors, raw reads were error-corrected and collapsed into unique sequences using a nearest-neighbor algorithm that merged closely related sequences. V, D and J gene segments were assigned by aligning CDR3 sequences to IMGT reference sequences. Each retained sequence needed at least a six-nucleotide match to both a V gene segment and a J gene segment. Rearrangements were called productive when the CDR3 lacked stop codons and stayed in frame with V and J; all others were non-productive. Following IMGT convention, CDR3 was defined as the stretch from the second conserved V-encoded cysteine to the conserved J-encoded phenylalanine. Sequences without an unambiguous match to a single V gene segment were excluded from the earlier analysis of about 640 of the donors. In an earlier analysis of roughly 500 of the donors, V segments were called functional above 56.7% productive rearrangements and were called segregating when the between-donor standard deviation exceeded 5%. To diagnose cytomegalovirus status from the catalog of TCR beta chain sequences, a statistical classification framework was built. V and J gene assignment, in a later analysis, came from comparing TCR nucleotide sequences with IMGT/GENE-DB human TR gene sequences. The TCRdist pipeline was used in a later analysis to assign CDR3 sequences and most-parsimonious VDJ recombination scenarios. A later analysis defined each TCR beta chain by its CDR3 amino acid sequence plus V-gene family, and excluded reads lacking a unique V-gene family. A later analysis removed several hundred highly shared, low-generation-probability nucleotide sequences to deal with suspected cross-contamination and a sequencing artifact. In a later analysis, a clonal expansion index was calculated for each public chain from normalized within-repertoire ranks of inferred template counts. Generation probabilities in a later analysis came from a VDJ recombination model fitted to out-of-frame rearrangements, and those results were checked against IGoR. In a later analysis, hypergeometric tests were used to score TCR-TCR, TCR-HLA and TCR-CMV co-occurrence, with a repertoire-size bias correction applied to TCR pairs. False discovery rates were estimated in a later analysis by permuting HLA or CMV assignments 20 times. A later analysis grouped co-occurring TCRs with DBSCAN, adding TCRdist sequence similarity when clustering within HLA-allele-positive subsets. Repertoires with fewer than 30,000 or more than 120,000 public chains, plus five repertoires with anomalous nucleotide sharing, were excluded from co-occurrence clustering. TCRdb took this table from immuneACCESS and kept in-frame rearrangements with V and J called. Such tables lack part of the clones; where checked against another copy, unresolved V genes explain under half of the gap, and the rest is unexplained. V, J and clone size reflect that table, while D and trimming were determined from the DNA. The table for this sample shows 90,000 to 150,000 clones. Roughly 4% of the sample lies in the top ten.

Beyond this particular receptor, the publication reports: Because HLA typing was missing for some donors at each locus, association tests included only the typed subset. Most TCR sequences were observed very rarely across donors, whereas some public TCRs were present in many individuals. According to a later genetic analysis, donors in an Asian-associated ancestry cluster had fewer N-insertions in productive TCRs than the roughly 700-donor mean. For the cohort, immune exposure information was limited to CMV serostatus. The study gave a list of 150 to 200 TCR beta chains associated with cytomegalovirus. Some IMGT-functional V segments, including TRBV6-2 and TRBV6-3, could not be told apart with the 87-base-pair reads, so those segments were excluded. A later analysis found that HLA-associated TCR beta chains were more clonally expanded and had lower generation probabilities than equally common non-associated chains. Several of the top co-occurrence clusters appeared to be linked to parvovirus B19, influenza, CMV and Epstein-Barr virus, according to a later analysis. A later genetic analysis associated a missense DCLRE1C variant with V-gene and J-gene trimming of TCR beta chains, and an independent cohort replicated the association. The classifier was reported to diagnose cytomegalovirus status with high specificity and sensitivity in both the original and validation cohorts. A cluster of highly shared sequence variants was judged likely to be a technical artifact of the sequencing pipeline. Approximately 18 rarely observed V segments, including chromosome 9 orphons, were excluded from the earlier analysis of several hundred of the donors because counts were too low. Only TCR beta chains were sequenced in this cohort, and the absence of alpha or paired-chain data limited detectable features. Linkage disequilibrium might explain the correlated functional status among segregating V segments, but an unknown experimental factor could not be excluded. Assigning TCR associations to individual alleles was difficult when HLA alleles, especially DR and DQ, strongly co-occurred. The authors suggested that the approach could potentially be generalized to other disease states and immunological phenotypes. In vitro tests confirmed that three of the cytomegalovirus-associated TCR beta chains recognize cytomegalovirus antigens. According to a later analysis, TCR association rates differed among HLA loci, with DRB1 alleles showing the most associated TCRs and HLA-C alleles showing the fewest. An earlier analysis of approximately 570 of the donors showed that most TCR beta V segments appeared in productive rearrangements either about 90% or about 30% of the time, which broadly matched IMGT annotations. Roughly uniform sequencing depth across donors was assumed in presence/absence analyses, although this assumption may not hold. A further reported finding was that TCR beta sequences accurately predicted the HLA-A and HLA-B alleles for most subjects in the first cohort. A later analysis associated about 18,000 TCR beta sequences with specific HLA alleles at a false discovery rate of 0.05. Most CMV-associated TCR beta chains appeared to be HLA-restricted in a later analysis, and the HLA associations seemed to be driven largely by CMV exposure.

Spanning cysteine to phenylalanine, the CDR3 consists of 19 amino acids. The entry retains the CDR3 DNA only, 57 bases that are in frame from base 1. The germline V gene sets CDR1 to MGHRA and CDR2 to YSYEKL. Trimming accounts for 0 bases at V and 4 bases at J, while the number of junction bases matched to no gene is 13. In total, roughly 710 healthy bone marrow donors made up the cohort. All cohort members were sampled while nominally healthy, although unrecorded immune exposures were likely present. The donor tested CMV seronegative, placing the donor among the 350 or so seronegative members of the cohort. Each donor provided a peripheral blood sample, and peripheral blood mononuclear cells were used for TCR beta sequencing. The Qiagen DNeasy Blood Extraction Kit was used to extract genomic DNA from the blood cell samples. About this clone: Its antigen remains undetermined.

This clonotype was sampled from a man between 18 and 29 years old in good health and CMV-seronegative. Sequencing was done on a sample of PBMCs. The rearrangement joined TRBV4-1 to TRBJ2-1, with TRBD2 identical over 9 junction bases. The nucleotides are TGCGCCAGCAGCCAAGATAAGATTGGCGGGGGGGCCAGGTACAATGAGCAGTTCTTC. Protein translation: CASSQDKIGGGARYNEQFF.